This T cell receptor (beta chain) was sequenced for a study of control samples from healthy donors and cancer patients. Using immunoSEQ multiplex PCR, the repertoire was profiled, and TCRdb retains in-frame clones only, with some absent. The sample shows roughly 76,000 clones, about 95% of them seen only once. Trimming stripped 1 base from V and 10 bases from J, with 6 bases between. This CDR3 region has 11 residues. Germline values: CDR1 SGHTS, CDR2 YDEGEE. What was sequenced was blood. The chain couples TRBV5-8 to TRBJ2-1; no firm D call. The TCR was taken from a woman aged 40 to 50 in good health. The CDR3 spells CASSLSAEQFF. For the CDR3, the DNA is TGTGCCAGCAGCTTGTCGGCCGAGCAGTTCTTC.